Below, 29 T cell receptor beta chains from the same sample are listed, as sequenced in a study of blood T cell repertoires in COVID-19 (dated by TCRdb to 2020 to 2022). Libraries were prepared through the immunoSEQ multiplex PCR assay. TCRdb took over this immuneACCESS table, retaining in-frame rearrangements with V and J assigned. Such tables are incomplete; in checked studies, under half of the missing clones stem from an unresolved V gene, and the remainder is unexplained. Present in this sample are some 530,000 clones, about 88% of which were seen just once. 6.5% to 9.5% of the sample rests with the top ten. Sequencing input: PBMCs or T cells enriched from blood (not recorded which). These receptors all stem from a woman aged 60 to 75 who had recovered from COVID-19.

The V and J genes are TRBV6-1 and TRBJ2-5, with no clear D. Germline V lookup: CDR1 MNHNS, CDR2 SASEGT. The CDR3 totals 15 residues. Trimming removed 1 base from V and 5 bases from J, with 14 bases in between. Here the CDR3 reads CASSEGGTRVETQYF. The CDR3, as DNA: TGTGCCAGCAGTGAAGGAGGAACCAGAGTGGAGACCCAGTACTTC.

The chain couples TRBV27 to TRBJ2-5, with 9 bases aligning to TRBD2. Germline CDR1 reads MNHEY; CDR2 reads SMNVEV (reference sequence). This CDR3 spans 16 amino acids. Trimming cost V 0 bases and J 5 bases; bases outside gene matches: 7. CDR3 sequence: CASSLSSSGGGETQYF. DNA for the CDR3: TGTGCCAGCAGTTTATCGAGTAGCGGGGGTGGTGAGACCCAGTACTTC.

The genes are TRBV4-1 and TRBJ1-2; D gene ambiguous. There are 13 residues in the CDR3. Germline CDR1 and CDR2: MGHRA and YSYEKL. V gave up 4 bases and J gave up 8 bases, with 14 bases separating them. CDR3: CASSRVNPKGYTF. CDR3 nucleotide sequence: TGCGCCAGCAGCCGAGTAAATCCCAAGGGCTACACCTTC.

The chain combines TRBV19 with TRBJ2-1, with D perhaps matching TRBD1 (5 bases). V was pared by 3 bases and J by 2 bases, with 17 bases between. The CDR3 runs to 17 residues. Looked up from germline, CDR1 is LNHDA and CDR2 is SQIVND (reference sequence). The CDR3 loop is CASSIQQGGLPYNEQFF. The CDR3 DNA is TGTGCCAGTAGTATTCAGCAGGGTGGGCTCCCCTACAATGAGCAGTTCTTC.

The rearrangement joins TRBV24-1 to TRBJ2-1; D is uncertain. CDR1 is KGHDR and CDR2 is SFDVKD in the germline V gene. The CDR3 totals 17 residues. V was pared by 3 bases and J by 0 bases, with 14 bases between. Here the CDR3 DNA reads TGTGCCACCAGTGATCGTAAACTTGGCGGCTCCTACAATGAGCAGTTCTTC. It translates to CATSDRKLGGSYNEQFF.

This chain connects TRBV12-3 or TRBV12-4 to TRBJ1-2; D is uncertain. The germline V and J ends were trimmed by 6 bases and 6 bases, with 14 bases remaining between them. CDR3 length equals 13 residues. CDR3 DNA: TGTGCCAGCAGCTCCACAGTAAACCATGGCTACACCTTC. It translates to CASSSTVNHGYTF.

The chain uses TRBV6-5 and TRBJ1-1; D gene ambiguous. V was cut by 7 bases and J by 0 bases, with 12 bases left in between. Germline V gene sequence: CDR1 MNHEY, CDR2 SVGAGI. There are 14 residues in the CDR3. The DNA of the CDR3 is TGTGCCAGCACCCCGAGCAATTTGAACACTGAAGCTTTCTTT. It is translated as CASTPSNLNTEAFF.

J is TRBJ1-2 and V is TRBV6-4; 11 bases line up with TRBD1. V gave up 2 bases and J gave up 3 bases; unmatched junction bases: 11. CDR1 is MRHNA, CDR2 SNTAGT, per germline. The CDR3 covers 18 residues. CDR3 coding DNA: TGTGCCAGCAGTGACCCGGACAGGGGGCAGGTTCGAGACTATGGCTACACCTTC. Protein product: CASSDPDRGQVRDYGYTF.

The CDR3 DNA sequence: TGTGCCAGCGCGAGACCGAGCGGGGAGAACACTGAAGCTTTCTTT. Amino acids: CASARPSGENTEAFF. V and J are TRBV11-3 and TRBJ1-1; D unresolved. CDR3 length: 15 amino acids. Germline CDR1 is SGHNT and CDR2 is YENEEA. V lost 8 bases and J 1 base, leaving 17 bases between the germline ends.

The chain is built from TRBV10-3 and TRBJ1-1; D ambiguous. Between the trimmed V and J ends, which lost 5 bases and 5 bases, there was a span of 6 bases. The CDR3 loop spans 11 amino acids. CDR1 is ENHRY, CDR2 SYGVKD, per germline. The CDR3 protein is CAISSGTEAFF. CDR3 sequence (DNA): TGTGCCATCAGTTCGGGAACTGAAGCTTTCTTT.

V and J are TRBV7-2 and TRBJ2-7; 8 nucleotides match TRBD2. The CDR3 is 16 residues long. Germline lookup yields CDR1 SGHTA and CDR2 FQGNSA. CDR3 in amino acids: CASSLAAGGAQNEQYV. Here the CDR3 DNA reads TGTGCCAGCAGCCTAGCGGCGGGGGGCGCACAAAACGAGCAGTACGTC.

This clone was observed a few times. The rearrangement joins TRBV4-1 to TRBJ1-6, with 11 positions matching TRBD1. CDR1 MGHRA and CDR2 YSYEKL come from the germline V gene. The CDR3 runs to 17 residues. Trimming took 4 bases from V and 8 from J; bases not matched to a gene: 10. The CDR3 DNA reads as TGCGCCAGCAGCCCTGCTGGGACAGGGGGGCCTGATTCACCCCTCCACTTT. Translating it yields CASSPAGTGGPDSPLHF.

The CDR3 nucleotides are TGTGCCAGCAGCTTATATTCGGGGGTAGCCTACGAGCAGTACTTC. Protein: CASSLYSGVAYEQYF. The V call is TRBV7-9, the J call TRBJ2-7, with TRBD2 as a possible D gene (6 bases). Trimming took 2 bases from V and 2 from J, leaving 13 bases between them. CDR1 SEHNR and CDR2 FQNEAQ come from the germline V gene (reference sequence). The CDR3 extends over 15 amino acids.

As DNA, the CDR3 is TGTGCCAGCAGTGAATATGGGGCCCATTCACCCCTCCACTTT. It yields the protein CASSEYGAHSPLHF. The chain employs TRBV25-1 and TRBJ1-6, with TRBD1 as a possible D gene (5 bases). CDR1 and CDR2 from the germline V gene are MGHDK and SYGVNS. CDR3 length: 14 amino acids. V lost 0 bases and J 8 bases, leaving 8 bases between the germline ends. The whole variable domain, filled in from reference TRBV25-1 and TRBJ1-6, reads EADIYQTPRYLVIGTGKKITLECSQTMGHDKMYWYQQDPGMELHLIHYSYGVNSTEKGDLSSESTVSRIRTEHFPLTLESARPSHTSQYLCASSEYGAHSPLHFGNGTRLTVT.

The gene calls are TRBV6-1 and TRBJ1-5; TRBD1 might be the D (6 bases). The germline CDR1 and CDR2 sequences are MNHNS and SASEGT. Trimming left V 1 base short and J 4 bases short, with 11 bases between. There are 15 residues in the CDR3. CDR3: CASSEGGTLNQPQHF. Written as DNA, the CDR3 is TGTGCCAGCAGTGAAGGTGGGACACTAAATCAGCCCCAGCATTTT.

The V and J genes are TRBV5-1 and TRBJ2-1; unclear D gene. From germline, CDR1 is SGHRS and CDR2 YFSETQ. This CDR3 has 11 residues. Trimming stripped 1 base from V and 8 bases from J, with 4 bases between. The CDR3, as DNA: TGCGCCAGCAGCTTGTCTGATGAGCAGTTCTTC. Its protein is CASSLSDEQFF.

J is TRBJ1-4 and V is TRBV19; 7 bases are a match to TRBD1. V gave up 6 bases and J gave up 8 bases; unmatched junction bases: 12. The CDR3 is 15 amino acids. CDR1 LNHDA and CDR2 SQIVND come from the germline V gene (reference sequence). CDR3 sequence reads: CASRQIQGLGEKLFF. As DNA, the CDR3 is TGTGCCAGTAGACAAATACAGGGGCTGGGCGAAAAACTGTTTTTT.

This chain links TRBV6-5 with TRBJ2-7; 7 nucleotides agree with TRBD1. This CDR3 has 14 amino acids. The germline V gene encodes CDR1 MNHEY and CDR2 SVGAGI. V lost 5 bases and J lost 3; bases outside the gene matches: 7. The CDR3 reads CASSLLTGDYEQYF. For the CDR3, the DNA is TGTGCCAGCAGTCTGCTCACAGGGGACTACGAGCAGTACTTC.

The rearrangement joins TRBV2 to TRBJ1-3; 7 bases are shared with TRBD1. The trim removed 8 bases at V and 3 bases at J, leaving 1 base unmatched. Germline CDR1 is SNHLY and CDR2 is FYNNEI. The CDR3 has 12 amino acids. The CDR3 spells CASWDSGNTIYF. The DNA for the CDR3 is TGTGCCAGCTGGGACAGTGGAAACACCATATATTTT.

This clone was observed a few times. The J gene is TRBJ1-2, the V gene TRBV28; 7 bases match TRBD1. The CDR3 totals 15 residues. Trimming removed 4 bases from V and 0 bases from J; junction bases left unmatched: 5. Germline V gene lookup returns CDR1 MDHEN and CDR2 SYDVKM. The chain's CDR3 is CASSSRDRPNYGYTF. CDR3 nucleotides: TGTGCCAGCAGTTCCCGGGACAGACCTAACTATGGCTACACCTTC.

The table lists this clone with a few counts. This chain joins TRBV4-2 and TRBJ1-1; possibly TRBD1 for D (6 bases). V lost 8 bases and J lost 0, with 13 bases in between. Germline CDR1 and CDR2: LGHNA and YNFKEQ. The CDR3 spans 14 residues. The CDR3, as DNA: TGTGCCAGCTTCGGAACAGGGATGAACACTGAAGCTTTCTTT. It specifies CASFGTGMNTEAFF.

The chain joins TRBV29-1 to TRBJ2-5; a weak D match, TRBD2 (7 bases). CDR3 size: 13 residues. Looked up from germline, CDR1 is SQVTM and CDR2 is ANQGSEA. V was cut by 7 bases and J by 4 bases, with 16 bases left in between. The CDR3 sequence is CSAEGGAGETQYF. CDR3 sequence (DNA): TGCAGCGCCGAAGGGGGGGCCGGAGAGACCCAGTACTTC.

This chain links TRBV18 with TRBJ1-2, with TRBD1 matching over 9 bases. Germline-derived CDR1 and CDR2 are KGHSH and LQKENI. Trimming removed 8 bases from V and 1 base from J; junction bases left unmatched: 5. This CDR3 has 14 residues. The DNA of the CDR3 is TGTGCCAGCCAAGAGGACAGGGGTAACTATGGCTACACCTTC. Amino acids: CASQEDRGNYGYTF.

The CDR3 sequence is CATSPLEQGPYEQYV. The CDR3 DNA sequence: TGTGCCACCAGTCCCTTAGAACAGGGCCCCTACGAGCAGTACGTC. V is TRBV24-1 and J is TRBJ2-7, with D tentatively TRBD1 (6 bases). CDR1 KGHDR and CDR2 SFDVKD come from the germline V gene. The CDR3 is made up of 15 amino acids. V lost 6 bases, J lost 2 bases, and 16 bases lay in between.

The CDR3 DNA reads TGTGCCAGCAGTTTGGTCTTCACAGCTGGTTCTAGAAACACCATATATTTT. It translates to CASSLVFTAGSRNTIYF. The V and J genes are TRBV27 and TRBJ1-3; D gene ambiguous. Germline loops: CDR1 MNHEY, CDR2 SMNVEV (reference sequence). V shed 3 bases and J shed 5 bases, with 20 bases lying between them. This CDR3 is 17 amino acids long.

The rearrangement links TRBV5-4 to TRBJ2-7, with 7 bases fitting TRBD1. Germline V CDR1 and CDR2: SGHNT, YYREEE (reference sequence). The junction had 14 bases not matched to a gene; V was cut back by 7 bases and J by 4 bases. This CDR3 spans 15 amino acids. The CDR3 is CASSNRGPAYYEQYF. CDR3 coding DNA: TGTGCCAGCTCTAATAGGGGGCCAGCCTATTACGAGCAGTACTTC.

The chain uses TRBV2 and TRBJ2-6; D gene ambiguous. Trimming removed 6 bases at V and 1 base at J, with 7 bases between. Germline values: CDR1 SNHLY, CDR2 FYNNEI. The CDR3 has 14 residues. CDR3 protein: CASSPESGANVLTF. As DNA, the CDR3 is TGTGCCAGCAGCCCGGAGTCTGGGGCCAACGTCCTGACTTTC. The whole variable domain, filled in from reference TRBV2 and TRBJ2-6, reads EPEVTQTPSHQVTQMGQEVILRCVPISNHLYFYWYRQILGQKVEFLVSFYNNEISEKSEIFDDQFSVERPDGSNFTLKIRSTKLEDSAMYFCASSPESGANVLTFGAGSRLTVL.

This clone has a handful of counts. This chain connects TRBV6-5 to TRBJ1-1, with a tentative D call TRBD1 (5 bases). The germline gives CDR1 MNHEY, CDR2 SVGAGI. V gave up 1 base and J gave up 4 bases, with 13 bases separating them. The CDR3 runs to 15 residues. The DNA of the CDR3 is TGTGCCAGCAGTTACTTGGGACTGGGGGGCACTGAAGCTTTCTTT. Translated: CASSYLGLGGTEAFF.

The chain carries TRBV28 and TRBJ1-2; D may be TRBD1 (6 bases). The V end was cut by 7 bases, the J end by 8 bases, with 20 bases between. CDR3 length: 14 amino acids. Germline CDR1 reads MDHEN; CDR2 reads SYDVKM. As DNA, the CDR3 is TGTGCCAGCACCGCCCTCTCAGGGGTGGTCGGCTACACCTTC. This encodes CASTALSGVVGYTF.